The 14 T cell receptor beta chains listed next were all sequenced from one sample in a study of brain T cells in children with intractable seizures. Libraries were prepared by immunoSEQ multiplex PCR; TCRdb keeps only in-frame clonotypes and omits some of them. This table holds 95,000 to 120,000 clones, 94% found once. Source: peripheral blood, taken at surgery. Receptors were obtained from a boy younger than two with hemimegalencephaly and intractable seizures.

V usage is TRBV2 and J usage is TRBJ2-3, with D perhaps being TRBD1 or TRBD2 (6 bases each). The germline V and J ends were trimmed by 6 bases and 6 bases, with 19 bases remaining between them. The germline V gene has CDR1 SNHLY and CDR2 FYNNEI. The CDR3 sequence is 15 residues long. The DNA of the CDR3 is TGTGCCAGCAGCGGAGGGACAAGTTTGGCCGATACGCAGTATTTT. It codes for CASSGGTSLADTQYF.

This clone occurred once. The V and J genes are TRBV9 and TRBJ1-2; TRBD1 agrees at 8 bases. The CDR3 runs to 13 residues. The V gene's germline CDR1 is SGDLS and CDR2 YYNGEE. V lost 4 bases and J lost 9; bases outside the gene matches: 8. CDR3 in amino acids: CASSPRTGYSYTF. The CDR3 DNA reads as TGTGCCAGCAGCCCCCGGACAGGGTATAGCTACACCTTC.

This clone was recorded only once. The rearrangement links TRBV28 to TRBJ1-4, with D unclear. The CDR3 is 16 residues long. Germline V CDR1 and CDR2: MDHEN, SYDVKM. Between the trimmed V and J ends, which lost 2 bases and 0 bases, there was a span of 10 bases. Here the CDR3 DNA reads TGTGCCAGCAGTTTAAGGCGATCCGCAACTAATGAAAAACTGTTTTTT. Translated: CASSLRRSATNEKLFF.

CDR3 nucleotides: TGTGCCAGCAGCGTAGCTTTTGCAGATACGCAGTATTTT. This translates into CASSVAFADTQYF. This chain connects TRBV9 to TRBJ2-3; D gene unclear. The CDR3 is 13 residues long. Per the germline V gene, CDR1 is SGDLS and CDR2 is YYNGEE. Trimming shortened V by 0 bases and J by 4 bases, and 6 bases separated the two germline ends. The full variable domain, rest sourced from reference TRBV9 and TRBJ2-3, is DSGVTQTPKHLITATGQRVTLRCSPRSGDLSVYWYQQSLDQGLQFLIQYYNGEERAKGNILERFSAQQFPDLHSELNLSSLELGDSALYFCASSVAFADTQYFGPGTRLTVL.

V and J are TRBV16 and TRBJ1-4; D gene unclear. Looked up from germline, CDR1 is KGHSY and CDR2 is FQNENV. V was cut by 0 bases and J by 7 bases, with 3 bases left in between. The CDR3 runs 12 residues. Here the CDR3 DNA reads TGTGCCAGCAGCCAATCACGTGAAAAACTGTTTTTT. Residues: CASSQSREKLFF.

This chain connects TRBV5-1 to TRBJ2-1, with 11 positions matching TRBD2. The CDR3 length is 21 residues. The V gene end was trimmed by 5 bases and the J gene end by 0 bases; junction bases not matched to a gene: 19. Germline V gives CDR1 SGHRS, CDR2 YFSETQ. CDR3 sequence reads: CASSLRGPGLAAQSSYNEQFF. DNA for the CDR3: TGCGCCAGCAGTCTGAGGGGCCCGGGACTAGCGGCCCAGAGCTCCTACAATGAGCAGTTCTTC.

CDR3 DNA sequence: TGTGCCAGCAGCTTAGACGCTAGGGTGTATGAGCAGTTCTTC. It yields the protein CASSLDARVYEQFF. The V gene is TRBV11-2, the J gene TRBJ2-1; no clear D gene. Germline CDR1 and CDR2: SGHAT and FQNNGV. V gave up 0 bases and J gave up 8 bases, with 11 bases separating them. This CDR3 is 14 amino acids long.

CDR3 in DNA: TGTGCCAGCAGCCCGACTATTCAGGGGTCGCAGTATTTT. Amino acid sequence: CASSPTIQGSQYF. V gene TRBV7-2 combines with J gene TRBJ2-3, with a tentative D call TRBD1 (6 bases). Germline CDR1 is SGHTA and CDR2 is FQGNSA. The CDR3 totals 13 residues. V dropped 5 bases and J dropped 10 bases, with 16 bases sitting between them.

The chain recombines TRBV11-2 with TRBJ2-3, with D unresolved. CDR1 is SGHAT and CDR2 is FQNNGV in the germline V gene. V shed 0 bases and J shed 8 bases, with 12 bases lying between them. The CDR3 length is 14 residues. CDR3 in amino acids: CASSLEGVVGTQYF. The CDR3 DNA reads as TGTGCCAGCAGCTTAGAAGGTGTGGTGGGTACGCAGTATTTT.

The chain recombines TRBV29-1 with TRBJ1-1; 9 bases align to TRBD1. This CDR3 contains 11 residues. Germline V gene sequence: CDR1 SQVTM, CDR2 ANQGSEA. Unmatched junction bases numbered 1, after V lost 5 bases and J lost 6 bases. The CDR3 loop is CSVWTGAEAFF. The CDR3 DNA sequence: TGCAGCGTTTGGACAGGGGCTGAAGCTTTCTTT.

A few counts support this clone. The gene calls are TRBV5-4 and TRBJ1-3; D remains ambiguous. Trimming cost V 1 base and J 8 bases, with 13 bases left between them. The CDR3 has 14 residues. Germline CDR1 SGHNT, CDR2 YYREEE (reference sequence). CDR3 sequence reads: CASSLRERSDTIYF. The DNA of the CDR3 is TGTGCCAGCAGCTTGAGGGAGCGGAGTGACACCATATATTTT.

This rearrangement joins TRBV4-1 to TRBJ2-7; no reliable D call. The CDR3 covers 15 residues. CDR1 is MGHRA, CDR2 YSYEKL, per germline. With 0 bases removed from V and 0 bases from J, the gap between germline ends came to 9 bases. CDR3 nucleotides: TGCGCCAGCAGCCAAGAGCCTACCACCTCCTACGAGCAGTACTTC. The encoded protein is CASSQEPTTSYEQYF.

V gene TRBV6-5 combines with J gene TRBJ2-2, with D tentatively TRBD1 (5 bases). Germline V gene lookup returns CDR1 MNHEY and CDR2 SVGAGI. The ends were cut back, 7 bases at V and 5 bases at J, with 8 bases in the middle. This CDR3 comprises 12 residues. CDR3 bases: TGTGCCAGCACCAGGGAAACCGGGGAGCTGTTTTTT. This encodes CASTRETGELFF.

As DNA, the CDR3 is TGTGCCAGCAGCCGCGCGGGCAGGAATTACGAGCAGTACTTC. This encodes CASSRAGRNYEQYF. The chain carries TRBV7-2 and TRBJ2-7; D may be TRBD2 (5 bases). CDR1 is SGHTA, CDR2 FQGNSA, per germline. The CDR3 loop spans 14 amino acids. Trimming stripped 5 bases from V and 4 bases from J, with 15 bases between.